The clone carrying this TCR beta chain was detected only once. Antigen: not known. Peripheral blood came from all dose cohorts at three timepoints. The data derive from a study of OX40 agonist ivuxolimab in advanced cancers. The overall study: Three patients responded partially, comprising one with hepatocellular carcinoma and two with cutaneous melanoma.

The study's findings and limits: What antigens the expanded peripheral T cells recognized was never established.

Germline CDR1 is SGHAT and CDR2 is FQDESV (reference sequence). The V segment lost 5 bases and the J segment 2 bases; nucleotides outside the gene matches: 4. The CDR3 runs 16 residues. Sequencing was performed with immunoSEQ multiplex PCR; in TCRdb, only in-frame clones are kept and a portion is missing. The sample has roughly 71,000 clones, about 90% seen once. The sequencing used CD4+ or CD8+ T cells sorted from blood, collected in a trial of the OX40 agonist ivuxolimab. This clonotype originated in an adult with an advanced solid tumor such as melanoma, head and neck, liver or kidney cancer. The chain couples TRBV11-1 to TRBJ2-1; 12 bases fit TRBD2. The CDR3 nucleotides read TGTGCCAGCAGCCTCGGGACTAGCGGGCCCTACAATGAGCAGTTCTTC. Translating it yields CASSLGTSGPYNEQFF.